This is a list of T cell receptor beta chains from one sample in a study of T cells after yellow fever vaccination. One entry per CDR3 protein, called by TCRdb with MiXCR from the 5' RACE reads. The sample contains 80,000 to 100,000 distinct CDR3 sequences, roughly 5.8% of which appear only once. Sequences were derived from CD8+ T cells sorted from PBMCs, sampled 10 days after the yellow fever booster vaccination. Receptors were obtained from a man younger than 35 who received the YFV17D yellow fever vaccine. The CDR3 runs from the conserved cysteine through the conserved F or W. Each record gives: J gene, V gene, clone size, CDR3 length, D gene, CDR3 protein, CDR3 DNA. A D gene is named only where the DNA matches it firmly. Some rows mark clone size as missing; the rest say once, few, many or name a class of expanded clone.

>TRBJ1-5|TRBV28|-|13|-
CASSLAQFQPQHF
TGTGCCAGCAGTTTAGCCCAATTTCAGCCCCAGCATTTT
>TRBJ1-1|TRBV12-3/TRBV12-4|-|15|-
CASSSAGTGNTEAFF
TGTGCCAGCAGTTCAGCCGGGACGGGGAACACTGAAGCTTTCTTT
>TRBJ2-3|TRBV5-1|-|15|-
CASSFGTLSTDTQYF
TGCGCCAGCAGCTTCGGGACACTAAGCACAGATACGCAGTATTTT
>TRBJ2-2|TRBV4-1|-|13|-
CASSLAQGRELFF
TGCGCCAGCAGCCTCGCGCAGGGCCGGGAGCTGTTTTTT
>TRBJ1-2|TRBV20-1|few|14|TRBD1
CSAREDETGDGYTF
TGCAGTGCTAGAGAGGATGAGACAGGGGATGGCTACACCTTC
>TRBJ1-1|TRBV5-1|once|15|TRBD1
CASSPWDSMNTEAFF
TGCGCCAGCAGCCCATGGGACAGCATGAACACTGAAGCTTTCTTT
>TRBJ2-2|TRBV9|-|15|-
CASSVEGPVGGELFF
TGTGCCAGCAGCGTAGAGGGCCCGGTAGGCGGGGAGCTGTTTTTT
>TRBJ1-2|TRBV5-1|many|13|-
CASSFTEFYGYTF
TGCGCCAGCAGCTTTACGGAGTTCTATGGCTACACCTTC
>TRBJ2-5|TRBV5-1|-|14|TRBD1
CASSEGTGQETQYF
TGCGCCAGCAGCGAGGGGACAGGCCAAGAGACCCAGTACTTC
>TRBJ2-2|TRBV7-2|-|16|-
CASSRGQRSNTGELFF
TGTGCCAGCAGCCGCGGACAGAGATCGAACACCGGGGAGCTGTTTTTT
>TRBJ2-5|TRBV6-5|few|15|TRBD2
CASRALAGRQETQYF
TGTGCCAGCAGGGCTCTAGCGGGGAGACAAGAGACCCAGTACTTC
>TRBJ2-2|TRBV5-5|many|12|-
CASSLGGGELFF
TGTGCCAGCAGTCTGGGGGGCGGGGAGCTGTTTTTT
>TRBJ1-5|TRBV20-1|few|16|-
CSAGLGPRIVDQPQHF
TGCAGTGCTGGACTGGGACCCCGGATCGTCGATCAGCCCCAGCATTTT
>TRBJ2-2|TRBV4-1|many|17|-
CASSQRTNPGNTGELFF
TGCGCCAGCAGCCAAAGGACAAATCCGGGTAACACCGGGGAGCTGTTTTTT
>TRBJ2-3|TRBV9|-|16|TRBD2
CASSVVAGGPTDTQYF
TGTGCCAGCAGCGTAGTAGCGGGGGGACCCACAGATACGCAGTATTTT
>TRBJ2-7|TRBV19|few|15|TRBD1
CASSMDRGLIYEQYF
TGTGCCAGTAGTATGGACAGGGGGCTAATCTACGAGCAGTACTTC
>TRBJ1-6|TRBV4-1|many|16|-
CASSQEARGRNSPLHF
TGCGCCAGCAGCCAAGAAGCCAGGGGAAGGAATTCACCCCTCCACTTT
>TRBJ1-5|TRBV19|many|13|-
CASRSYSHQPQHF
TGTGCCAGTAGATCATATAGTCATCAGCCCCAGCATTTT
>TRBJ2-1|TRBV4-1|-|18|-
CASSQDRAGPRTADEQFF
TGCGCCAGCAGCCAAGATCGGGCAGGCCCGCGAACCGCCGATGAGCAGTTCTTC
>TRBJ2-3|TRBV6-1|-|16|TRBD2
CASSEGSGGGADTQYF
TGTGCCAGCAGTGAAGGTAGCGGGGGAGGGGCAGATACGCAGTATTTT
>TRBJ1-1|TRBV10-3|-|14|-
CAISESRGASGAFF
TGTGCCATCAGTGAGTCGCGGGGGGCCTCTGGAGCTTTCTTT
>TRBJ1-2|TRBV7-9|-|14|-
CAGSLGRGLYGYTF
TGTGCCGGCAGCTTAGGTCGGGGGCTTTATGGCTACACCTTC
>TRBJ1-4|TRBV2|-|16|-
CASTEDMSGANEKLFF
TGTGCCAGCACGGAGGATATGTCTGGGGCTAATGAAAAACTGTTTTTT
>TRBJ2-5|TRBV3-1|few|13|-
CASKGGTQETQYF
TGTGCCAGCAAGGGCGGGACCCAAGAGACCCAGTACTTC
>TRBJ2-1|TRBV5-1|many|15|-
CASSLASSGYNEQFF
TGCGCCAGCAGCTTGGCGTCTAGTGGCTACAATGAGCAGTTCTTC
>TRBJ2-3|TRBV5-6|many|16|-
CASSLVGLGGTDTQYF
TGTGCCAGCAGCTTGGTGGGACTGGGGGGCACAGATACGCAGTATTTT
>TRBJ1-1|TRBV27|few|14|-
CASSVQALNTEAFF
TGTGCCAGCAGTGTACAGGCGTTGAACACTGAAGCTTTCTTT
>TRBJ2-1|TRBV29-1|few|12|TRBD2
CSADGGWNEQFF
TGCAGCGCGGACGGGGGGTGGAATGAGCAGTTCTTC
>TRBJ1-1|TRBV4-1|-|15|-
CASSQDGQGRTEAFF
TGCGCCAGCAGCCAAGATGGTCAGGGTCGAACTGAAGCTTTCTTT
>TRBJ2-7|TRBV5-5|few|16|TRBD1
CASSSPGQGFSYEQYF
TGTGCCAGCAGCTCCCCGGGACAGGGGTTTTCCTACGAGCAGTACTTC
>TRBJ2-1|TRBV18|-|14|TRBD2
CASSPGWLADEQFF
TGTGCCAGCTCACCGGGGTGGCTAGCGGATGAGCAGTTCTTC
>TRBJ1-3|TRBV5-6|few|15|TRBD1
CASSFGTGGSNTIYF
TGTGCCAGCAGCTTTGGGACAGGTGGGAGTAACACCATATATTTT
>TRBJ1-4|TRBV30|-|15|TRBD1
CAWSLSGTVNEKLFF
TGTGCCTGGAGCCTATCCGGGACAGTTAATGAAAAACTGTTTTTT
>TRBJ2-3|TRBV9|-|13|-
CASSVAGYDTQYF
TGTGCCAGCAGCGTAGCCGGGTACGATACGCAGTATTTT
>TRBJ2-2|TRBV5-1|few|13|-
CASMMTGTGELFF
TGCGCCAGCATGATGACGGGAACCGGGGAGCTGTTTTTT
>TRBJ1-2|TRBV10-2|-|16|-
CASSESPQGLVYGYTF
TGCGCCAGCAGTGAATCTCCCCAGGGGCTGGTGTATGGCTACACCTTC
>TRBJ2-3|TRBV5-1|many|13|-
CASRFSLTDTQYF
TGCGCCAGCAGGTTTAGTCTCACAGATACGCAGTATTTT
>TRBJ2-1|TRBV7-6|many|13|-
CASSLAGWNEQFF
TGTGCCAGCAGCTTAGCGGGGTGGAATGAGCAGTTCTTC
>TRBJ2-5|TRBV7-9|many|15|-
CASSPGAGGQETQYF
TGTGCCAGCAGCCCAGGGGCAGGCGGGCAAGAGACCCAGTACTTC